The 2 T cell receptor beta chains below were found in one sample sequenced in a study of blood T cell repertoires in COVID-19. TCRdb keeps only in-frame clones here, not all; method: immunoSEQ multiplex PCR. The sample shows roughly 200,000 clones, around 90% of them seen only once. Sequencing was performed on peripheral blood. All receptors come from a man between 40 and 49 years old with active or convalescent COVID-19.

On this clone itself: The sample holds other DNA sequences that translate to the same CDR3. The rearrangement links TRBV4-3 to TRBJ1-3; TRBD1 might be the D (5 bases). The germline V gene has CDR1 LGHNA and CDR2 YSLEER. V lost 1 base and J lost 0, with 7 bases in between. This CDR3 has 15 amino acids. The CDR3 here is CASSQAGGSGNTIYF. Here the CDR3 DNA reads TGCGCCAGCAGCCAAGCGGGGGGCTCTGGAAACACCATATATTTT.

J is TRBJ1-1 and V is TRBV29-1; 8 bases align to TRBD1. This CDR3 spans 14 amino acids. With V trimmed by 4 bases and J by 5 bases, 9 bases remained unmatched. Per the germline V gene, CDR1 is SQVTM and CDR2 is ANQGSEA. The CDR3 spells CSVGGRGLGTEAFF. CDR3 coding DNA: TGCAGCGTTGGGGGCAGGGGGCTTGGAACTGAAGCTTTCTTT.